In its sample, the clone carrying this T cell receptor (beta chain) was seen a few times. Its specificity is unknown. A much larger clone differs by one base, so this may be a read error. The use of a sample-barcoded 5' primer and a J-beta primer mix characterized a second PCR of 7 to 11 cycles. Each CDR3 protein is one row after TCRdb ran MiXCR on the 5' RACE reads. The table shows roughly 640,000 distinct CDR3 sequences, with about 30% occurring only once. This sample stems from a study of blood T cells in healthy people across ages. General study results and limits: Long-lived donors had more naive CD4+ cells and higher diversity than aged donors. Donor CMV status, an unknown factor, possibly confounded changes in expanded clonotypes.

The sequence was obtained from a woman older than 75 in good health. The specimen was blood.

CDR3 sequence reads: CASSLDRTPNEQYF. CDR3 nucleotide sequence: TGTGCCAGCAGCTTAGATAGGACTCCAAATGAGCAGTACTTC. V and J are TRBV7-2 and TRBJ2-7, with D possibly being TRBD2 (5 bases). V was shortened by 1 base and J by 7 bases, with 14 bases between the two germline ends. This CDR3 has 14 amino acids. Germline CDR1 is SGHTA and CDR2 is FQGNSA. The whole variable domain, filled in from reference TRBV7-2 and TRBJ2-7, reads GAGVSQSPSNKVTEKGKDVELRCDPISGHTALYWYRQSLGQGLEFLIYFQGNSAPDKSGLPSDRFSAERTGGSVSTLTIQRTQQEDSAVYLCASSLDRTPNEQYFGPGTRLTVT.